The clone carrying this TCR beta chain was detected many times. The data stem from a study of T cells in Graves' hyperthyroidism and ophthalmopathy. The CDR3 consists of 14 residues. The germline CDR1 and CDR2 sequences are ENHRY and SYGVKD. J gave up 4 bases and V 8 bases, and 4 bases lay outside the gene matches. The investigators amplified TCR beta CDR3 regions from RNA transcripts. The HTBI primer set served for first-round RT-PCR of the TCR CDR3. TCRdb reanalysed the multiplex PCR reads using MiXCR and keeps one entry per CDR3 protein. Of 550,000 to 600,000 distinct CDR3 sequences listed, 46% were seen once; the top ten hold over 15%.

This chain connects TRBV10-3 to TRBJ2-7, with TRBD2 identical over 14 bases. The specimen sequenced was peripheral blood or thyroid tissue (not recorded which). This TCR was sampled from an adult woman with Graves' disease, either hyperthyroidism or ophthalmopathy (not recorded which). This CDR3 reads CAIRGTSGSYEQYF. In DNA form, the CDR3 reads TGTGCCATCCGGGGGACTAGCGGGAGTTACGAGCAGTACTTC.